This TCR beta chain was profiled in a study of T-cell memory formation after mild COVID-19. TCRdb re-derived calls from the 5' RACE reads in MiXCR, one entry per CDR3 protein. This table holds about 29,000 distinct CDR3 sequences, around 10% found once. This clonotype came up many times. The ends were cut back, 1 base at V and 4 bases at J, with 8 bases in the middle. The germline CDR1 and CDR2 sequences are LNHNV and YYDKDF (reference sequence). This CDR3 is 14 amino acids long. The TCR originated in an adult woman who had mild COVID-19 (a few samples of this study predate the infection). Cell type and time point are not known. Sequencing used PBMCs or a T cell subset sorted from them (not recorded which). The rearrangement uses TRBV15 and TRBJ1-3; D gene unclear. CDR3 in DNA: TGTGCCACCAGCAGAGGGGCCCAGGGAAACACCATATATTTT. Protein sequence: CATSRGAQGNTIYF.